The next 10 T cell receptor beta chains were all read from a single sample in a study of identical twins. TCRdb reprocessed the 5' RACE reads with MiXCR, giving one entry per CDR3 protein. Here the sample spans 450,000 to 600,000 distinct CDR3 sequences, 20% to 25% being singletons. These data also formed part of another study, on yellow fever vaccine responses in identical twins.

The sample taken for sequencing was CD4+ T cells sorted from blood. These receptors came from a woman aged 18-35 years in good health.

This clonotype was seen only a few times. The rearrangement links TRBV4-1 to TRBJ2-2, with D perhaps TRBD1 (6 bases). CDR1 is MGHRA and CDR2 is YSYEKL in the germline V gene. Trimming removed 4 bases from V and 9 bases from J, with 15 bases in between. This CDR3 comprises 14 residues. The CDR3 sequence: CASSLPGRDRELFF. Here the CDR3 DNA reads TGCGCCAGCAGCCTTCCGGGTAGGGACAGGGAGCTGTTTTTT.

This chain links TRBV12-3 or TRBV12-4 with TRBJ2-5; 9 bases are shared with TRBD2. Germline trimming cut 3 bases from V and 1 base from J; bases unmatched to any gene: 9. This CDR3 is built from 17 residues. The CDR3 region is CASSFPYSGGSQETQYF. CDR3 coding DNA: TGTGCCAGCAGTTTCCCATATAGCGGGGGCAGCCAAGAGACCCAGTACTTC.

This clonotype was observed a handful of times. Here the CDR3 DNA reads TGCAGTGCTAGTCCCAGGTCAGGGACAGATACGCAGTATTTT. Its protein product is CSASPRSGTDTQYF. The chain employs TRBV20-1 and TRBJ2-3; tentative D call: TRBD1 (5 bases). The CDR3 consists of 14 residues. Germline V gene sequence: CDR1 DFQATT, CDR2 SNEGSKA (reference sequence). Deletions cut 3 bases from V and 3 bases from J, with 13 bases between.

This clonotype was picked up a small number of times. The chain is built from TRBV25-1 and TRBJ2-1; D uncertain. Deletions cut 5 bases from V and 8 bases from J, with 7 bases between. In germline, CDR1 is MGHDK, CDR2 SYGVNS. This CDR3 contains 11 residues. In DNA form, the CDR3 reads TGTGCCAGCAGTAGTGCTTATGAGCAGTTCTTC. Its translation: CASSSAYEQFF.

This chain uses TRBV5-5 with TRBJ2-1; 7 bases are a match to TRBD2. Germline values: CDR1 SGHKS, CDR2 YYEKEE (reference sequence). Trimming at V came to 0 bases and at J to 15 bases, leaving 9 bases not matched to a gene. The CDR3 sequence is 13 residues long. CDR3 coding DNA: TGTGCCAGCAGCTTGGATGTGCGCCCGGGGGGGTTCTTC. This codes for CASSLDVRPGGFF.

This chain links TRBV3-1 with TRBJ2-1; TRBD2 matches 8 bases. V dropped 1 base and J dropped 8; count of bases not matched to a gene: 10. The CDR3 sequence is 16 residues long. CDR1 and CDR2 (germline): LGHDT, YNNKEL (reference sequence). In DNA, the CDR3 is TGTGCCAGCAGCCAAGCTCCGGGACTAGGTTGGGATGAGCAGTTCTTC. This codes for CASSQAPGLGWDEQFF.

This clonotype was seen only a few times. The chain joins TRBV2 to TRBJ2-1, with a weak D call TRBD1 (5 bases). V lost 7 bases to trimming and J lost 7 bases, with 14 bases between them. Germline CDR1 reads SNHLY; CDR2 reads FYNNEI. This CDR3 region has 13 residues. CDR3 bases: TGTGCCAGCATACTTCAGGGTAGGAATGAGCAGTTCTTC. Protein product: CASILQGRNEQFF.

The rearrangement uses TRBV6-2 or TRBV6-3 and TRBJ2-1; D not certain. Germline V lookup: CDR1 MNHEY, CDR2 SVGEGT. Trimming shortened V by 4 bases and J by 10 bases, and 14 bases separated the two germline ends. The CDR3 runs to 13 residues. The CDR3 loop reads CASSSPPVVEQFF. CDR3 nucleotide sequence: TGTGCCAGCAGTTCCCCTCCCGTGGTAGAGCAGTTCTTC.

This chain uses TRBV4-1 with TRBJ1-6; maybe TRBD1 (5 bases). Trimming took 4 bases from V and 7 from J, leaving 11 bases between them. This CDR3 is 14 amino acids long. In germline, CDR1 is MGHRA, CDR2 YSYEKL. The CDR3 DNA reads TGCGCCAGCAGCCGGGACGGACTAAATTCACCCCTCCACTTT. Encoded protein: CASSRDGLNSPLHF.

This sequence joins TRBV11-2 and TRBJ2-1, with a tentative D call TRBD2 (6 bases). Deletions cut 1 base from V and 6 bases from J, with 13 bases between. Germline V gene sequence: CDR1 SGHAT, CDR2 FQNNGV. The CDR3 extends over 15 amino acids. The CDR3 DNA reads as TGTGCCAGCAGCTTAGGTGGCGGGATCGGCAATGAGCAGTTCTTC. This gives the protein CASSLGGGIGNEQFF.